A single sample is the source of the 30 T cell receptor beta chains below, sequenced in a study of CD8 T cells in ankylosing spondylitis. TCRdb independently ran MiXCR on the 5' RACE reads; one entry per CDR3 protein. The sample carries just over 150,000 distinct CDR3 sequences, 15% to 20% recorded once. Sequencing input: blood, either unsorted or a sorted T cell fraction (not recorded which). The receptors were sampled from a male donor with ankylosing spondylitis or in good health (not recorded which).

This clonotype was picked up many times. V is TRBV5-1 and J is TRBJ1-1, with D perhaps TRBD1 (5 bases). The CDR3 is made up of 13 amino acids. The germline V and J ends were trimmed by 3 bases and 2 bases, with 8 bases remaining between them. Germline V gene data show CDR1 as SGHRS and CDR2 as YFSETQ. The CDR3 DNA reads TGCGCCAGCAGCTCACAGGAAAACACTGAAGCTTTCTTT. It is translated as CASSSQENTEAFF.

Ten or more counts support this clonotype. The chain uses TRBV12-3 or TRBV12-4 and TRBJ1-6; D is possibly TRBD1 (5 bases). With 5 bases removed from V and 3 bases from J, the gap between germline ends came to 17 bases. This CDR3 has 17 amino acids. The CDR3, as DNA: TGTGCCAGCAGTCTTGAAAGGGGCCGAAGCTATAATTCACCCCTCCACTTT. It yields the protein CASSLERGRSYNSPLHF.

At least ten counts were recorded for this clonotype. The chain couples TRBV15 to TRBJ2-1, with D unclear. Germline V lookup: CDR1 LNHNV, CDR2 YYDKDF (reference sequence). This CDR3 has 15 amino acids. V shed 5 bases and J shed 5 bases, with 16 bases lying between them. CDR3 loop: CATSGQLAPHNEQFF. DNA of the CDR3: TGTGCCACCAGCGGGCAACTGGCCCCGCACAATGAGCAGTTCTTC.

In its sample, this clonotype was seen a few times. The chain carries TRBV30 and TRBJ2-1; D possibly corresponds to TRBD1 (6 bases). Trimming pared 4 bases from V and 3 bases from J, leaving 10 bases between. The germline V gene has CDR1 GTSNPN and CDR2 SVGIG (reference sequence). CDR3 length: 13 amino acids. CDR3 coding DNA: TGTGCCTGGATGACCAGGGGCTACAATGAGCAGTTCTTC. Its protein product is CAWMTRGYNEQFF.

J is TRBJ1-6 and V is TRBV3-1; D remains unclear. V lost 1 base and J 17 bases, leaving 12 bases between the germline ends. The CDR3 totals 12 residues. Germline V gives CDR1 LGHDT, CDR2 YNNKEL (reference sequence). The CDR3: CASSQGASFFHF. Written as DNA, the CDR3 is TGTGCCAGCAGCCAAGGGGCGAGCTTCTTCCACTTT.

This chain connects TRBV5-1 to TRBJ2-7, with a weak D call TRBD1 (6 bases). Germline V gives CDR1 SGHRS, CDR2 YFSETQ. Trimming stripped 0 bases from V and 9 bases from J, with 10 bases between. The CDR3 is made up of 12 amino acids. The CDR3 DNA reads TGCGCCAGCAGCTTGGAACAGGGCGGGCAGTACTTC. Its translation: CASSLEQGGQYF.

The gene calls are TRBV20-1 and TRBJ1-2; no clear D. Germline V CDR1 and CDR2: DFQATT, SNEGSKA (reference sequence). The CDR3 totals 12 residues. Between the trimmed V and J ends, which lost 3 bases and 4 bases, there was a span of 9 bases. CDR3 region: CSARWGSYGYTF. CDR3 DNA: TGCAGTGCTAGGTGGGGTAGCTATGGCTACACCTTC.

The CDR3 DNA reads TGTGCCAGCAGCTTAGTGCCGGGGGGAGGCATTCAGTACTTC. This gives the protein CASSLVPGGGIQYF. This chain links TRBV11-2 with TRBJ2-4, with 7 positions matching TRBD2. CDR1 is SGHAT, CDR2 FQNNGV, per germline. The CDR3 has 14 residues. The junction had 6 bases not matched to a gene; V was cut back by 1 base and J by 9 bases.

This chain joins TRBV4-2 and TRBJ1-4; 8 positions agree with TRBD1. CDR1 and CDR2 (germline): LGHNA, YNFKEQ. Unmatched junction bases numbered 9, after V lost 6 bases and J lost 3 bases. The CDR3 length is 16 residues. The CDR3 loop is CASRGFGQGPNEKLFF. DNA for the CDR3: TGTGCCAGCAGGGGCTTCGGACAGGGCCCTAATGAAAAACTGTTTTTT.

The V gene is TRBV11-2, the J gene TRBJ2-7; 7 bases fit TRBD2. V dropped 1 base and J dropped 2; count of bases not matched to a gene: 5. This CDR3 region has 15 residues. Germline CDR1 is SGHAT and CDR2 is FQNNGV. The CDR3 sequence: CASSLGAGPTYEQYF. The CDR3 DNA reads TGTGCCAGCAGCTTAGGAGCGGGGCCCACCTACGAGCAGTACTTC.

CDR3 DNA sequence: TGTGCCAGCAGCGCTGGTCGGCGGGACTCCACCGGGGAGCTGTTTTTT. It codes for CASSAGRRDSTGELFF. The chain recombines TRBV11-2 with TRBJ2-2; possible D gene TRBD2, 6 bases. Germline CDR1 reads SGHAT; CDR2 reads FQNNGV. There are 16 residues in the CDR3. Between the trimmed V and J ends, which lost 5 bases and 4 bases, there was a span of 17 bases.

This clonotype has more than one count but fewer than ten. For the CDR3, the DNA is TGTGCCAGCAGTTTAATTCAGGGAACCGGGGAGCTGTTTTTT. Protein sequence: CASSLIQGTGELFF. This chain uses TRBV12-3 or TRBV12-4 with TRBJ2-2; tentative D call: TRBD1 (5 bases). The CDR3 covers 14 residues. V was pared by 2 bases and J by 5 bases, with 9 bases between.

This clonotype was detected only a few times. The CDR3 reads CASSLRRIASGPYEQYF. DNA of the CDR3: TGTGCCAGCAGTTTACGTCGGATTGCCAGCGGTCCTTACGAGCAGTACTTC. The V gene is TRBV28, the J gene TRBJ2-7; perhaps TRBD2 as D (5 bases). The CDR3 loop spans 17 amino acids. The germline V gene encodes CDR1 MDHEN and CDR2 SYDVKM. Trimming pared 2 bases from V and 4 bases from J, leaving 21 bases between.

This clonotype was seen more than once but under ten times. The chain employs TRBV5-1 and TRBJ1-1; D not certain. This CDR3 spans 15 amino acids. V was shortened by 0 bases and J by 1 base, with 10 bases between the two germline ends. Germline values: CDR1 SGHRS, CDR2 YFSETQ. CDR3 residues: CASSLASQPNTEAFF. The CDR3, as DNA: TGCGCCAGCAGCTTGGCATCACAGCCGAACACTGAAGCTTTCTTT.

This sequence joins TRBV3-1 and TRBJ1-1; 9 bases fit TRBD1. The germline gives CDR1 LGHDT, CDR2 YNNKEL (reference sequence). This CDR3 spans 14 amino acids. After removal of 8 bases from V and 8 bases from J, the junction contained 12 bases not matched to a gene. CDR3 DNA: TGTGCCAGCGGGGGGACAGGGCACGTCACCGAAGCTTTCTTT. Protein sequence: CASGGTGHVTEAFF.

This clonotype showed up many times. This chain uses TRBV5-1 with TRBJ1-1, with D perhaps TRBD1 (5 bases). Trimming removed 2 bases from V and 1 base from J, with 9 bases in between. The germline CDR1 and CDR2 sequences are SGHRS and YFSETQ. This CDR3 contains 14 residues. The CDR3 DNA reads TGCGCCAGCAGCTTATTTCAGGGGAACACTGAAGCTTTCTTT. Its protein product is CASSLFQGNTEAFF.

V and J are TRBV6-5 and TRBJ2-4; 7 nucleotides align to TRBD2. V shed 0 bases and J 7 bases; nucleotides not matched to a gene: 3. Per germline, CDR1 MNHEY and CDR2 SVGAGI. The CDR3 extends over 14 amino acids. CDR3: CASSYSFSGNIQYF. For the CDR3, the DNA is TGTGCCAGCAGTTACTCGTTTAGCGGGAACATTCAGTACTTC.

There are a few counts of this clonotype. The chain recombines TRBV28 with TRBJ1-1; D call uncertain. This CDR3 is built from 14 residues. CDR1 is MDHEN and CDR2 is SYDVKM in the germline V gene. V was clipped by 6 bases and J by 0 bases, with 11 bases between them. CDR3 nucleotide sequence: TGTGCCAGCAGCCTAGGACGGATGAACACTGAAGCTTTCTTT. Protein: CASSLGRMNTEAFF.

This chain joins TRBV14 and TRBJ1-1; 8 positions agree with TRBD1. This CDR3 contains 16 residues. Per germline, CDR1 SGHDN and CDR2 FVKESK. V dropped 0 bases and J dropped 4; count of bases not matched to a gene: 7. Written as DNA, the CDR3 is TGTGCCAGCAGCCAAGATCCTGCAGGGGGCTTCACTGAAGCTTTCTTT. Encoded protein: CASSQDPAGGFTEAFF.

In the case of this clonotype: A much larger clone differs by one base, so this may be a read error. The V gene is TRBV20-1, the J gene TRBJ2-7; the match to TRBD2 covers 7 bases. This CDR3 spans 13 amino acids. Germline values: CDR1 DFQATT, CDR2 SNEGSKA (reference sequence). This chain's CDR3 is CGAVGGKSYEQYF. In DNA form, the CDR3 reads TGCGGTGCCGTGGGAGGGAAATCGTACGAGCAGTACTTC.

This clonotype was counted many times. The chain carries TRBV5-1 and TRBJ2-1; 7 nucleotides agree with TRBD1. The trim removed 5 bases at V and 1 base at J, leaving 9 bases unmatched. Germline V gives CDR1 SGHRS, CDR2 YFSETQ. This CDR3 region has 16 residues. The CDR3 DNA reads as TGCGCCAGCAGTCGCCGTCCGGGACAGTCCTACAATGAGCAGTTCTTC. This translates into CASSRRPGQSYNEQFF.

In nucleotides, the CDR3 is TGTGCCAGCAGACCCGGGACTAGCGGGGATGAGCAGTTCTTC. As protein: CASRPGTSGDEQFF. The chain couples TRBV6-1 to TRBJ2-1, with TRBD2 matching over 13 bases. Germline V lookup: CDR1 MNHNS, CDR2 SASEGT. After removal of 6 bases from V and 8 bases from J, the junction contained 4 bases not matched to a gene. This CDR3 spans 14 amino acids.

The chain uses TRBV7-9 and TRBJ1-4; no reliable D call. V gave up 1 base and J gave up 10 bases, with 4 bases separating them. Germline V CDR1 and CDR2: SEHNR, FQNEAQ (reference sequence). This CDR3 has 11 amino acids. CDR3 DNA sequence: TGTGCCAGCAGCTTAGGGGGAAAACTGTTTTTT. It encodes CASSLGGKLFF.

The rearrangement links TRBV12-3 or TRBV12-4 to TRBJ2-5, with 8 bases that match TRBD1. With 5 bases clipped from V and 1 base from J, the junction kept 6 bases outside the gene matches. CDR3 length: 15 amino acids. This CDR3 reads CASSPQGVAQETQYF. CDR3 nucleotide sequence: TGTGCCAGCAGTCCACAGGGGGTGGCCCAAGAGACCCAGTACTTC.

This clonotype has more than one count but fewer than ten. The rearrangement uses TRBV29-1 and TRBJ2-1; no clear D. Germline values: CDR1 SQVTM, CDR2 ANQGSEA. The CDR3 extends over 12 amino acids. Trimming pared 5 bases from V and 4 bases from J, leaving 9 bases between. The CDR3 reads CSVSKEYNEQFF. CDR3 in DNA: TGCAGCGTTTCAAAGGAGTACAATGAGCAGTTCTTC.

This clonotype was observed many times. The rearrangement uses TRBV5-1 and TRBJ1-1, with TRBD1 identical over 10 bases. This CDR3 is 13 amino acids long. The V gene's germline CDR1 is SGHRS and CDR2 YFSETQ. Germline trimming cut 7 bases from V and 0 bases from J; bases unmatched to any gene: 0. CDR3 bases: TGCGCCAGCGGACAGGGGGTGAACACTGAAGCTTTCTTT. Its translation is CASGQGVNTEAFF.

There are many counts of this clonotype. The chain couples TRBV6-5 to TRBJ1-6; 7 nucleotides match TRBD1. CDR1 MNHEY and CDR2 SVGAGI come from the germline V gene. This CDR3 has 17 residues. After removal of 0 bases from V and 8 bases from J, the junction contained 10 bases not matched to a gene. CDR3 protein: CASSYSWRGLSDSPLHF. CDR3 DNA: TGTGCCAGCAGTTACTCGTGGAGGGGGCTCTCCGATTCACCCCTCCACTTT.

The genes are TRBV10-2 and TRBJ2-2, with a tentative D call TRBD1 (6 bases). Germline CDR1 and CDR2: WSHSY and SAAADI. V gave up 3 bases and J gave up 1 base, with 6 bases separating them. This CDR3 is built from 14 residues. The CDR3 loop is CASSEQGNTGELFF. The CDR3 DNA is TGCGCCAGCAGTGAACAGGGGAACACCGGGGAGCTGTTTTTT.

This clonotype was recorded many times. V gene TRBV13 combines with J gene TRBJ2-1, with D perhaps matching TRBD1 or TRBD2 (5 bases each). V lost 1 base, J lost 7 bases, and 8 bases lay in between. CDR1 and CDR2 (germline): PRHDT, FYEKMQ (reference sequence). The CDR3 is made up of 13 amino acids. CDR3 DNA sequence: TGTGCCAGCAGCTTAGTGGGGGTTAATGAGCAGTTCTTC. Translating it yields CASSLVGVNEQFF.

The genes are TRBV9 and TRBJ2-7, with TRBD2 matching 9 bases. There are 15 residues in the CDR3. Per the germline V gene, CDR1 is SGDLS and CDR2 is YYNGEE. J lost 3 bases, V lost 1 base, and 5 bases had no gene match. The CDR3 reads CASSVLPTSGYEQYF. The CDR3 coding sequence is TGTGCCAGCAGCGTACTCCCGACTAGCGGCTACGAGCAGTACTTC. Full variable domain (remainder filled in from reference TRBV9 and TRBJ2-7): DSGVTQTPKHLITATGQRVTLRCSPRSGDLSVYWYQQSLDQGLQFLIQYYNGEERAKGNILERFSAQQFPDLHSELNLSSLELGDSALYFCASSVLPTSGYEQYFGPGTRLTVT.